The rows below give T cell receptor beta chains drawn from one sample of a study of blood T cell repertoires in COVID-19. Clones were read by immunoSEQ multiplex PCR, and TCRdb kept only the in-frame ones, dropping some. The table has about 250,000 clones, 85% to 90% seen once. Sample: PBMCs or T cells enriched from blood (not recorded which). All receptors come from a man aged 18 to 35 who had recovered from COVID-19. The CDR3 runs from the conserved cysteine through the conserved F or W. Each record gives: clone size, J gene, D gene, V gene, CDR3 length, CDR3 protein, CDR3 DNA. The D gene is left open where the match is weak. Only part of the rows carry a size: once, few, many, or a class if the clone is expanded.

clone size: -; J gene: TRBJ2-1; D gene: -; V gene: TRBV3-1/TRBV3-2; CDR3 length: 14; CDR3 protein: CASSQASIVNEQFF; CDR3 DNA: TGTGCCAGCAGCCAAGCGTCTATTGTTAATGAGCAGTTCTTC
clone size: -; J gene: TRBJ1-2; D gene: -; V gene: TRBV7-9; CDR3 length: 14; CDR3 protein: CASSRVGDPYGYTF; CDR3 DNA: TGTGCCAGCAGCCGAGTAGGGGATCCCTATGGCTACACCTTC
clone size: -; J gene: TRBJ1-1; D gene: -; V gene: TRBV14; CDR3 length: 12; CDR3 protein: CASSQYSYEAFF; CDR3 DNA: TGTGCCAGCAGCCAATATAGTTACGAAGCTTTCTTT
clone size: few; J gene: TRBJ1-4; D gene: TRBD1; V gene: TRBV19; CDR3 length: 15; CDR3 protein: CASSTPGQGNEKLFF; CDR3 DNA: TGTGCCAGTAGTACCCCGGGACAGGGAAATGAAAAACTGTTTTTT
clone size: -; J gene: TRBJ2-1; D gene: -; V gene: TRBV5-4; CDR3 length: 13; CDR3 protein: CASSLPGSPGQFF; CDR3 DNA: TGTGCCAGCAGCTTGCCTGGGTCCCCGGGGCAGTTCTTC
clone size: -; J gene: TRBJ2-7; D gene: TRBD2; V gene: TRBV6-5; CDR3 length: 14; CDR3 protein: CASRPLGRAYEQYF; CDR3 DNA: TGTGCCAGCCGTCCCCTCGGGAGGGCCTACGAGCAGTACTTC
clone size: -; J gene: TRBJ1-1; D gene: TRBD1; V gene: TRBV4-1; CDR3 length: 15; CDR3 protein: CASSLSGTGNTEAFF; CDR3 DNA: TGCGCCAGCAGCCTTTCCGGGACAGGGAACACTGAAGCTTTCTTT
clone size: -; J gene: TRBJ1-5; D gene: TRBD1; V gene: TRBV12-5; CDR3 length: 18; CDR3 protein: CASGLVGRGLIRNQPQHF; CDR3 DNA: TGTGCTAGTGGTTTGGTAGGCAGGGGGCTCATCCGCAATCAGCCCCAGCATTTT
clone size: once; J gene: TRBJ1-2; D gene: -; V gene: TRBV5-1; CDR3 length: 15; CDR3 protein: CASRDGTTSNYGYTF; CDR3 DNA: TGCGCCAGCAGAGACGGGACAACCTCTAACTATGGCTACACCTTC
clone size: -; J gene: TRBJ2-3; D gene: TRBD2; V gene: TRBV27; CDR3 length: 15; CDR3 protein: CASRLRGGRTDTQYF; CDR3 DNA: TGTGCCAGCAGACTCCGCGGGGGGCGCACAGATACGCAGTATTTT
clone size: -; J gene: TRBJ1-5; D gene: -; V gene: TRBV19; CDR3 length: 16; CDR3 protein: CASMGAGRYSNQPQHF; CDR3 DNA: TGTGCCAGTATGGGGGCAGGGAGATATAGCAATCAGCCCCAGCATTTT
clone size: once; J gene: TRBJ1-5; D gene: TRBD1; V gene: TRBV19; CDR3 length: 15; CDR3 protein: CASSIAQGAYQPQHF; CDR3 DNA: TGTGCCAGTAGTATAGCCCAGGGGGCTTATCAGCCCCAGCATTTT
clone size: -; J gene: TRBJ1-3; D gene: -; V gene: TRBV6-2/TRBV6-3; CDR3 length: 16; CDR3 protein: CASSYIGGQLGNTIYF; CDR3 DNA: TGTGCCAGCAGTTACATAGGCGGACAGCTTGGAAACACCATATATTTT
clone size: once; J gene: TRBJ1-1; D gene: -; V gene: TRBV3-1/TRBV3-2; CDR3 length: 15; CDR3 protein: CASSHSAGWDTEAFF; CDR3 DNA: TGTGCCAGCAGCCACTCGGCAGGCTGGGACACTGAAGCTTTCTTT
clone size: -; J gene: TRBJ2-3; D gene: -; V gene: TRBV9; CDR3 length: 14; CDR3 protein: CASSVASSTDTQYF; CDR3 DNA: TGTGCCAGCAGCGTAGCCTCTAGCACAGATACGCAGTATTTT
clone size: -; J gene: TRBJ2-1; D gene: TRBD2; V gene: TRBV11-3; CDR3 length: 17; CDR3 protein: CASSIEGLAGSYNEQFF; CDR3 DNA: TGTGCCAGCAGCATAGAGGGACTAGCGGGTTCCTACAATGAGCAGTTCTTC
clone size: -; J gene: TRBJ2-7; D gene: TRBD2; V gene: TRBV29-1; CDR3 length: 13; CDR3 protein: CSVARLAGYEQYF; CDR3 DNA: TGCAGCGTTGCACGACTAGCGGGCTACGAGCAGTACTTC
clone size: once; J gene: TRBJ2-1; D gene: TRBD2; V gene: TRBV19; CDR3 length: 20; CDR3 protein: CASSIGRNSGTRPIYNEQFF; CDR3 DNA: TGTGCCAGTAGTATAGGCCGTAATAGCGGGACCAGGCCGATCTACAATGAGCAGTTCTTC
clone size: -; J gene: TRBJ2-1; D gene: -; V gene: TRBV9; CDR3 length: 15; CDR3 protein: CASSVGTSFANEQFF; CDR3 DNA: TGTGCCAGCAGCGTCGGAACTAGTTTCGCGAATGAGCAGTTCTTC
clone size: -; J gene: TRBJ1-2; D gene: -; V gene: TRBV28; CDR3 length: 14; CDR3 protein: CASSLSGDAYGYTF; CDR3 DNA: TGTGCCAGCAGTTTATCGGGGGACGCCTATGGCTACACCTTC
clone size: -; J gene: TRBJ1-3; D gene: TRBD1; V gene: TRBV5-1; CDR3 length: 15; CDR3 protein: CASSLGQGGLNTIYF; CDR3 DNA: TGCGCCAGCAGCTTGGGACAGGGGGGCTTAAACACCATATATTTT
clone size: -; J gene: TRBJ1-1; D gene: TRBD1; V gene: TRBV13; CDR3 length: 14; CDR3 protein: CASTHGSGGTEAFF; CDR3 DNA: TGTGCCAGCACGCATGGGTCAGGGGGCACTGAAGCTTTCTTT
clone size: -; J gene: TRBJ2-7; D gene: -; V gene: TRBV7-9; CDR3 length: 11; CDR3 protein: CASSLSGEQYF; CDR3 DNA: TGTGCCAGCAGCTTATCGGGGGAGCAGTACTTC
clone size: -; J gene: TRBJ2-3; D gene: -; V gene: TRBV2; CDR3 length: 16; CDR3 protein: CASSGVLSSSTDTQYF; CDR3 DNA: TGTGCCAGCAGTGGGGTATTGAGTAGCAGCACAGATACGCAGTATTTT